This T cell receptor (beta chain) comes out of a study of blood T cell repertoires in COVID-19. Germline CDR1 is WNHNN and CDR2 is SYGVQD (reference sequence). The CDR3 sequence is 14 residues long. V gave up 2 bases and J gave up 6 bases, with 10 bases separating them. Per the original methods: Nucleated cell number was recorded as an estimate derived from reference gene primer amplification. TCRdb keeps only in-frame clones here, not all; method: immunoSEQ multiplex PCR. V, J and clone size are taken as reported in that table, and D and trimming were inferred from the DNA itself. The repertoire holds a few hundred thousand clones, less than 90% seen once, with roughly 7.1% in the top ten.

What was sequenced was peripheral blood. This TCR was recovered from a woman aged 55-70 years with COVID-19, enrolled during active disease. The chain carries TRBV10-1 and TRBJ2-2; TRBD2 might be the D (6 bases). DNA of the CDR3: TGCGCCAGCAGTGAGGGGACTGTTCCCGGGGAGCTGTTTTTT. This sequence encodes CASSEGTVPGELFF.